This T cell receptor beta chain comes out of a study of cytomegalovirus exposure and HLA in healthy donors. Study conclusions and caveats: As a later analysis showed, a missense DCLRE1C variant was linked to trimming of TCR beta V- and J-genes. Accurate prediction of most subjects' HLA-A and HLA-B alleles from TCR beta sequences was reported.

The CDR3 extends over 16 amino acids. Germline V gene sequence: CDR1 MNHNS, CDR2 SASEGT. V shed 1 base and J 2 bases; nucleotides not matched to a gene: 7. A remark on this clone: The target antigen is unknown.

The PCR used 60 Vbeta and 13 Jbeta primers. Clones were read by immunoSEQ multiplex PCR, and TCRdb kept only the in-frame ones, dropping some. The sample includes 150,000 to 200,000 clones, 60% to 75% of them seen just once. The J gene is TRBJ2-7, the V gene TRBV6-1, with TRBD2 matching over 8 bases. The sample was PBMCs. The sequence derives from a woman aged 45-59 years in good health and CMV-seropositive. The CDR3 reads CASSEVVASGPYEQYF. In DNA form, the CDR3 reads TGTGCCAGCAGTGAAGTGGTGGCTAGCGGGCCCTACGAGCAGTACTTC.